The TCR beta chain described here comes from a study of shared clonotypes between healthy human individuals. This clone was picked up one time. Its antigen is undetermined. General observations from the study: With few donors, the genetic and exposure-history diversity represented was limited.

TCRdb's copy holds only in-frame clones and misses some; the assay was immunoSEQ multiplex PCR. The data hold 550,000 to 600,000 clones, with around 77% observed a single time. The CDR3 has 15 amino acids. The germline V gene encodes CDR1 MNHNS and CDR2 SASEGT. The V and J ends lost 2 bases and 6 bases, in that order; junction bases with no gene match: 7. Sequencing used PBMCs. The receptor was isolated from a woman aged 40 to 50 in good health. Some clones in this sample may be carry-over from other donors' samples. This sequence joins TRBV6-1 and TRBJ2-7; TRBD2 aligns across 10 bases. The CDR3 reads CASSETAGGPGEQYF. The CDR3 DNA is TGTGCCAGCAGTGAAACAGCGGGAGGGCCGGGCGAGCAGTACTTC.